In its sample, the clone carrying this TCR beta chain was seen many times. Antigen unknown. V lost 3 bases and J 1 base, leaving 16 bases between the germline ends. Per germline, CDR1 SGHAT and CDR2 FQDESV (reference sequence). There are 16 residues in the CDR3. TCRdb called the reads again in MiXCR, with one record for every CDR3 protein. Of approximately 110,000 distinct CDR3 sequences in the sample, around 30% are singletons; the top ten hold roughly 40%. The sample originates from a study of T cell repertoires in cytomegalovirus infection. Study at large: Recently described HLA-C-restricted plus well-studied HLA-B-restricted CMV epitopes were used. Study observations and caveats: HLA-C-restricted TCR beta clonotypes specific for CMV led the ex vivo response. Cumulative frequency (of public TCR beta family members) identified carriers of CMV plus the relevant HLA.

The sequences come from CD8+ T cells from cultured PBMCs, collected from culture after CMV antigen stimulation. This chain links TRBV11-1 with TRBJ2-7; D may correspond to TRBD1 or TRBD2 (6 bases each). The source of this sequence is a human donor in good health (CMV status not recorded). Some clones in this sample may be carry-over from other donors' samples. The chain's CDR3 is CASSLGGPTTSYEQYF. The CDR3 DNA sequence: TGTGCCAGCAGCTTGGGGGGCCCAACTACTTCCTACGAGCAGTACTTC.